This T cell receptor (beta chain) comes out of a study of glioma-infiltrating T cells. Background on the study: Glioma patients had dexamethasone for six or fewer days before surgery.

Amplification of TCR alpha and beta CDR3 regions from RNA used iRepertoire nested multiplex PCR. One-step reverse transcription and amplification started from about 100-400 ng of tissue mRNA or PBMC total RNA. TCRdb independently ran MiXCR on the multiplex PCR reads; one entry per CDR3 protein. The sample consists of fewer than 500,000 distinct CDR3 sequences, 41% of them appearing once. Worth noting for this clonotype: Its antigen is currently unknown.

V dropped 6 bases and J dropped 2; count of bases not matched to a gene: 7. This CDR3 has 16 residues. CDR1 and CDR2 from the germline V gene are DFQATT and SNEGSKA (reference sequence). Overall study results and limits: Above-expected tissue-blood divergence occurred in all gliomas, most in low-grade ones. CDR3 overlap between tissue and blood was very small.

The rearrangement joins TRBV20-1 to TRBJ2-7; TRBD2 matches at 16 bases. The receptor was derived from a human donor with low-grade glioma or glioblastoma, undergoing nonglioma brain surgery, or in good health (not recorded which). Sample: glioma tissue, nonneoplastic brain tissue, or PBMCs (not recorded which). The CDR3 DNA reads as TGCAGTGCACCGGGACTAGCGGGAGGGGGGGCCTACGAGCAGTACTTC. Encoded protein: CSAPGLAGGGAYEQYF.